This T cell receptor beta chain was profiled in a study of shared clonotypes between healthy human individuals (TCRdb year 2020). The study in broad terms: A few men and two women, aged 18 to 49 years, made up the cohort. Per donor, three plates each were used for CD4 naive and CD4 memory, two for CD8 naive, and one for CD8 memory. Blood TCR repertoires of roughly five healthy adults were deeply sequenced to estimate repertoire size and the extent of clonotype sharing between individuals. To increase sequencing depth and limit assay-specific biases, different laboratories used diverse techniques to prepare libraries and sequence TCR repertoires. Each donor's leukapheresis produced roughly between roughly 0.85 and 9.5 billion PBMCs. What the authors observed across the whole study: Sampling was restricted to blood, and TCR repertoires in tissues likely differ from the TCR repertoires found in blood. Because the study included a small number of donors, the genetic and exposure-history diversity represented was limited. Compared with non-shared clonotypes, the clonotypes found in all four sorted-subset donors had higher generation probabilities. Naive subsets generally had larger estimated clonotype richness than memory subsets did. Even with the large sequencing depth, rarefaction of the sorted-subset datasets indicated that sequencing was incomplete. Pairwise subsampling led to the expectation that sequencing depth would affect the degree of clonotype sharing among donors. Sharing across a handful of donors was observed for 4.5% to 6.5% of naive CD4, over 3% of naive CD8, over 2% of memory CD4, and around 0.44% of memory CD8 clonotypes.

About this clone itself: Its target antigen remains unknown. Base qualities are not recorded, but no much larger clone differs from it by a single base.

The CDR3 holds 18 amino acids from the cysteine to the phenylalanine. The kept DNA is CDR3 alone, 54 bases in frame from the first base. CDR1 and CDR2 are read off the germline V gene as SGDLS and YYNGEE. Trimming accounts for 4 bases at V and 0 bases at J, while the number of junction bases matched to no gene is 5. Using the deep immunoSEQ assay, multiplex PCR amplified TCR CDR3 regions from genomic DNA. Genomic DNA extracted from each cell subset was distributed evenly over all wells of several immunoSEQ 96-well plates, and each plate served as one replicate. For sorted subsets, about 210 ng of genomic DNA, equivalent to about 30,000 T cell genomes, went into each replicate PCR. Purified libraries were quantified with a Qubit 3.0 fluorometer, sized on a Bioanalyzer 2100, and re-quantified with the KAPA Library Quantification kit. A separate single-read 150-cycle Illumina NextSeq 550 flow cell was used to sequence each immunoSEQ 96-well plate. For the original study's pipeline: Because only junctional sequences without quality scores were contained in the immunoSEQ output, filtering matching that applied to full-length reads could not be performed. To assign V/J genes and CDR3, sequences were annotated using PyIR, a Python wrapper for IgBLAST v1.9, with IMGT germline references. Reads were filtered out if the reads had weak V/J assignments (E-value above 1e-6), no CDR3, stop codons, out-of-frame junctions, or ambiguous translated residues. A V3J clonotype was defined by an identical inferred V gene, J gene, and CDR3 amino acid sequence. Percentage overlap between repertoires was computed as shared unique clonotypes divided by the size of the smaller repertoire. Richness of each repertoire was evaluated using RTK rarefaction, the Chao1 estimator, and Recon v2.1 estimates of unobserved clonotypes. Generation probabilities for all TCRbeta clonotypes obtained by the gDNA method from a few donors were computed using OLGA. What TCRdb holds here is the immuneACCESS table cut down to in-frame rearrangements. Part of the clones is not present; checked against another copy, under half of the missing clones reflect an unresolved V gene, and the others are unexplained. From that table come the V and J calls and clone size; the DNA was used to work out D and trimming. The sample table contains about 2,100,000 clones; only one count was recorded for about 92% of them. The ten largest account for about 1.5% of the sample.

For the CD8 naive samples, CD45RO-negative cells were positively selected for CCR7, yielding a CD45RA+CCR7+ population from which TemRA cells were excluded. Healthy HIV-negative adults with no recently reported acute infections or vaccinations were included as donors. Every donor was a Caucasian adult living in Nashville, Tennessee, USA. Blood was obtained by leukapheresis, after which PBMCs were separated by Ficoll-Histopaque density gradient centrifugation and cryopreserved in liquid nitrogen vapor phase. Analytical flow cytometry was used to check the purity and quantity of each magnetically sorted T cell population. From each sorted fraction, genomic DNA was isolated and quantified by UV absorbance on a Nanodrop 2000c.

The sequenced sample was naive CD8+ T cells from PBMCs. The cell subset or site tag for this specimen amounts to: CD45RA+CCR7+. This TCR derives from a man younger than 35 in good health. Some clones in this sample may be carry-over from other donors' samples. Rearrangement joined TRBV9 to TRBJ2-2; 14 bases in the middle match TRBD2. The CDR3 here reads CASSLRLAGGTNTGELFF. The base sequence is TGTGCCAGCAGCCTCCGACTAGCGGGAGGGACGAACACCGGGGAGCTGTTTTTT.